This T cell receptor (beta chain) was captured in a study of T cells after posttransplantation cyclophosphamide. Study-wide results and limits: Skin or GI-infiltrating T cells shared few TRB sequences with blood.

After removal of 1 base from V and 3 bases from J, the junction contained 4 bases not matched to a gene. CDR1 and CDR2 (germline): SGHTA, FQGNSA. The CDR3 has 16 residues. Clones were read by immunoSEQ multiplex PCR, and TCRdb kept only the in-frame ones, dropping some. The repertoire consists of some 39,000 clones, none detected only once. Concerning this clone itself: Its specificity is not known.

The V call is TRBV7-2, the J call TRBJ2-3, with TRBD2 matching 10 bases. The specimen was PBMCs. This TCR derives from a girl aged 10 to 17 in good health, CMV-negative, and a related stem cell transplant donor. CDR3 residues: CASSLGLAGVTDTQYF. In DNA form, the CDR3 reads TGTGCCAGCAGCTTAGGGCTAGCGGGAGTAACAGATACGCAGTATTTT.